These T cell receptor beta chains were read from a single sample in a study of metastatic and nonmetastatic thyroid tumors. TCRdb reprocessed the PCR reads via MiXCR. The top ten hold 13% to 15% of the sample, which has fewer than 25,000 clones, over 30% seen once. Specimen: blood. These receptors originate from a female donor with papillary thyroid cancer or a benign thyroid nodule (not recorded which). Some clones in this sample may be carry-over from other donors' samples. Each CDR3 is given with its conserved first and last residue. The D gene is left open where the match is weak. Some rows have no size entry. The others give once, few or many, or a class for an expanded clone.

v_gene,abundance,d_gene,j_gene,CDR3nt,CDR3aa
TRBV15,few,NA,TRBJ2-5,TGTGCCACCAGCAGAGATCGGGGGAGCCGGGAGACCCAGTACTTC,CATSRDRGSRETQYF
TRBV19,medium-sized,TRBD2,TRBJ2-1,TGTGCCAGTAGTACGGGTTCGGCTAGCGGGAGTGAGCAGTTCTTC,CASSTGSASGSEQFF
TRBV30,NA,NA,TRBJ2-5,TGTGCCTGTACTAGGGGGGGGCAGACCCAGTACTTC,CACTRGGQTQYF
TRBV27,many,NA,TRBJ2-1,TGTGCCAGCAGTTTCCAGGGTATCTCCTACAATGAGCAGTTCTTC,CASSFQGISYNEQFF
TRBV5-1,once,NA,TRBJ2-2,TGCGCCAGCAGCTTGGAGGGCACCGGGGAGCTGTTTTTT,CASSLEGTGELFF
TRBV19,NA,NA,TRBJ1-6,TGTGCCAGTAGTTCGCTACCGGGACCGCTAAACAGGCCCCTCCACTTT,CASSSLPGPLNRPLHF
TRBV2,medium-sized,NA,TRBJ1-3,TGTGCCAGCAGTGACGGGACACACTCTGGAAACACCATATATTTT,CASSDGTHSGNTIYF
TRBV5-4,many,TRBD2,TRBJ2-5,TGTGCCAGCAGCTCCGCCAGTAGCGGGAGTGGGGAGACCCAGTACTTC,CASSSASSGSGETQYF
TRBV18,NA,NA,TRBJ2-7,TGTGCCAGCTCACCACCTGGCAGTTACTTGGAGCAGTACTTC,CASSPPGSYLEQYF
TRBV6-1,medium-sized,TRBD1,TRBJ2-7,TGTGCCAGCTCCCAGGCCGTAGGGACAGGGTTCTCCTACGAGCAGTACTTC,CASSQAVGTGFSYEQYF
TRBV27,many,NA,TRBJ1-4,TGTGCCAGCAGTTTTAGAGGGGACATTAATGAAAAACTGTTTTTT,CASSFRGDINEKLFF
TRBV6-1,NA,TRBD2,TRBJ2-3,TGTGCCAGCAGTGGACTAGCGGGAGCAGATACGCAGTATTTT,CASSGLAGADTQYF
TRBV20-1,once,TRBD2,TRBJ2-1,TGCAGTGTTCCGGGACTAGCGGGAGGGGATAATGAGCAGTTCTTC,CSVPGLAGGDNEQFF
TRBV15,NA,TRBD2,TRBJ2-1,TGTGCCACCAGCAGAGTAGCGGGGGAAGAGCAGTTCTTC,CATSRVAGEEQFF
TRBV11-2,NA,NA,TRBJ1-1,TGTGCCAGCAGCCGGGGGGCGAACACTGAAGCTTTCTTT,CASSRGANTEAFF
TRBV29-1,many,NA,TRBJ2-7,TGCAGCGTTGTTAGAGGGCGGGATTTAAACGAGCAGTACTTC,CSVVRGRDLNEQYF
TRBV30,once,NA,TRBJ1-2,TGTGCCTGGAGTATCGGGACGGTCTATGGCTACACCTTC,CAWSIGTVYGYTF
TRBV6-2/TRBV6-3,many,TRBD2,TRBJ2-1,TGTGCCAGCAGTTACTTGGCGGGGGCCTACAATGAGCAGTTCTTC,CASSYLAGAYNEQFF
TRBV3-1,NA,TRBD2,TRBJ2-1,TGTGCCAGCAGCCCCGGACTAGCGGGAGTAAATGAGCAGTTCTTC,CASSPGLAGVNEQFF
TRBV9,many,TRBD1,TRBJ2-7,TGTGCCAGCAGCCCCCGACAGGGGGCATCCAACGAGCAGTACTTC,CASSPRQGASNEQYF
TRBV4-1,NA,TRBD2,TRBJ2-1,TGCGCCAGCAGCCAATGGGCGGGGGGCAACAATGAGCAGTTCTTC,CASSQWAGGNNEQFF
TRBV30,large,NA,TRBJ1-6,TGTGCCTGGAGTGCCTCGGGGGATTCACCCCTCCACTTT,CAWSASGDSPLHF
TRBV3-1,many,TRBD2,TRBJ2-1,TGTGCCAGCAGCCCTAGCGGGGACTTCTCCTATAATGAGCAGTTCTTC,CASSPSGDFSYNEQFF
TRBV18,NA,TRBD1,TRBJ1-6,TGTGCCAGCTCATGGGACAGTGATTCACCCCTCCACTTT,CASSWDSDSPLHF
TRBV9,many,TRBD1,TRBJ2-7,TGTGCCAGCAGCGGGGGACAGGGCACCTACGAGCAGTACTTC,CASSGGQGTYEQYF
TRBV12-3/TRBV12-4,medium-sized,NA,TRBJ2-7,TGTGCCAGCAGCTGGGGGAAGAGGGAGCAGTACTTC,CASSWGKREQYF
TRBV18,many,NA,TRBJ2-4,TGTGCCAGCTCACCATCGGGGGGCGAGGACATTCAGTACTTC,CASSPSGGEDIQYF